A selection of T cell receptor beta chains follows, all from one sample in a study of human T cells and chemical hapten exposure. TCRdb processed the RACE reads anew with MiXCR; each CDR3 protein has one entry. The sample holds more than 300,000 distinct CDR3 sequences; about 5.4% are singletons and the top ten take about 8.7%. This specimen was whole blood, taken in connection with sensitization to the hapten diphenylcyclopropenone (DPC). These receptors originate from a woman aged 18-29 years with alopecia areata. Some clones in this sample may be carry-over from other donors' samples. Both conserved end residues are part of each CDR3. The D gene is left open where the match is weak. The size of a clone is reported for some rows only, either as once, few or many, or as a class for expanded clones.

TGTGCCACCAGTGACCTCCCTACCCTCAGGGGCTCCTACAATGAGCAGTTCTTC CATSDLPTLRGSYNEQFF TRBV24-1 few - TRBJ2-1
TGTGCCAGCAGTTACGTCTCAGTCAATCAGCCCCAGCATTTT CASSYVSVNQPQHF TRBV6-2/TRBV6-3 - - TRBJ1-5
TGCGCCAGCAACCAACCGGGACAGAGCTACGAGCAGTACTTC CASNQPGQSYEQYF TRBV5-1 few TRBD1 TRBJ2-7
TGTGCCAGCACGAGGGGACGCTCCCAGACCCAGTACTTC CASTRGRSQTQYF TRBV12-3/TRBV12-4 - - TRBJ2-5
TGTGCCAGCACCCCGTGGGAGGGGTTAGCGGATACGCAGTATTTT CASTPWEGLADTQYF TRBV28 many TRBD2 TRBJ2-3
TGTGCCAGCAGTGGGCTCATGGCTGGTCATAATTCACCCCTCCACTTT CASSGLMAGHNSPLHF TRBV6-1 - - TRBJ1-6
TGCAGCTCTACGCGGGGTGGGGAAGGCTACACCTTC CSSTRGGEGYTF TRBV29-1 - - TRBJ1-2
TGCAGTGCTCCTACTAGCGGGGGAGTAGGGCGAGAGACCCAGTACTTC CSAPTSGGVGRETQYF TRBV20-1 many TRBD2 TRBJ2-5
TGTGCCAGCAGCCCTAGGAGGCTGGAGACCCAGTACTTC CASSPRRLETQYF TRBV7-2 few - TRBJ2-5
TGTGCCAGCAGCTTAATAGGGGGCCGGGGCAACAATCAGCCCCAGCATTTT CASSLIGGRGNNQPQHF TRBV7-2 few TRBD1 TRBJ1-5
TGTGCCAGCAGTTTTCTCCCGTACCGCTCTGGAAACACCATATATTTT CASSFLPYRSGNTIYF TRBV28 many - TRBJ1-3
TGCGCCAGCAGCCATGACCGGATTGAAAATTCACCCCTCCACTTT CASSHDRIENSPLHF TRBV4-3 - - TRBJ1-6
TGCGCCAGCAGCTCGACGGGGCCCAACTATGGCTACACCTTC CASSSTGPNYGYTF TRBV5-1 few - TRBJ1-2
TGCGCCAGCAGCCCCAGCGGGGGGGACTACAATGAGCAGTTCTTC CASSPSGGDYNEQFF TRBV4-3 - TRBD2 TRBJ2-1
TGTGCCAGCAGTTTCAACCGAGGTGGAGAGACCCAGTACTTC CASSFNRGGETQYF TRBV12-3/TRBV12-4 many - TRBJ2-5
TGTGCCAGCAGCCAAGATCTCGTGAAGAGCACAGATACGCAGTATTTT CASSQDLVKSTDTQYF TRBV4-2 - - TRBJ2-3
TGTGCCACCAGCATAGGGGGAGCCTACAATGAGCAGTTCTTC CATSIGGAYNEQFF TRBV15 - - TRBJ2-1
TGTGCCAGCAGCTATACCGGGACTAGCGGCTCCTACGAGCAGTACTTC CASSYTGTSGSYEQYF TRBV28 - TRBD2 TRBJ2-7
TGTGCCAGCAGTTCCGCATCTCGCGGCCGCACAGATACGCAGTATTTT CASSSASRGRTDTQYF TRBV6-2/TRBV6-3 few - TRBJ2-3
TGTGCCAGCAGTGAAGGAGGGACAGCAGGGGAATATGGCTACACCTTC CASSEGGTAGEYGYTF TRBV25-1 - TRBD1 TRBJ1-2
TGTGCCAGCAGCTTAGCGCGGGTCGCTGGCACAGATACGCAGTATTTT CASSLARVAGTDTQYF TRBV7-8 few - TRBJ2-3
TGTGCCAGCAGTAGGACTGTGCCTACGGATTCACCCCTCCACTTT CASSRTVPTDSPLHF TRBV27 few - TRBJ1-6
TGTGCCAGCAGCTTAGGGGTCCCTAGCGGGGGGGCGTTGGATACGCAGTATTTT CASSLGVPSGGALDTQYF TRBV7-2 many TRBD2 TRBJ2-3
TGTGCCAGCCACCGACAGATAAATCAGCCCCAGCATTTT CASHRQINQPQHF TRBV2 few - TRBJ1-5
TGTGCCAGCTGCTTTAACGGTCGGGGTACCACAGATACGCAGTATTTT CASCFNGRGTTDTQYF TRBV7-2 - - TRBJ2-3
TGTGCCAGCAGCTTCCAGGCAAGATCAGGGGAGTTTACGGTTAGGAATGGCTACACCTTC CASSFQARSGEFTVRNGYTF TRBV21-1 few - TRBJ1-2
TGCGCCAGCAGCCAAAACAACCGGGACAGGGCTGGAAACACCATATATTTT CASSQNNRDRAGNTIYF TRBV4-1 - TRBD1 TRBJ1-3
TGTGCCAGCAGTTTAGTGCCAGGAGGGGCCTACGAGCAGTACTTC CASSLVPGGAYEQYF TRBV27 few - TRBJ2-7
TGTGCCAGCAGCTTAAGGGGGGGACTAACCTACAATGAGCAGTTCTTC CASSLRGGLTYNEQFF TRBV7-2 many - TRBJ2-1
TGCGCCAGCAGTTCTGAGGGTTGGGTGATCGATGAGCAGTTCTTC CASSSEGWVIDEQFF TRBV23-1 few - TRBJ2-1
TGTGCCAGCAGACCGGGACTAACCACAGATACGCAGTATTTT CASRPGLTTDTQYF TRBV12-3/TRBV12-4 many TRBD2 TRBJ2-3
TGTGCCAGCAGCGTAGGCCGGTGGTCCTATAATTCACCCCTCCACTTT CASSVGRWSYNSPLHF TRBV9 - - TRBJ1-6
TGCGCCAGCAGCCATGACCACGGACTCGGCGGGCAGTACTTC CASSHDHGLGGQYF TRBV4-3 few - TRBJ2-7
TGTGCCAGCTCACCAGCGACGGGCACTGAAGCTTTCTTT CASSPATGTEAFF TRBV18 - - TRBJ1-1
TGTGCCAGCAGTTACGGGGGGCAGGGAGAAGAGACCCAGTACTTC CASSYGGQGEETQYF TRBV6-6 - - TRBJ2-5
TGTGCCAGCAGTCACGGGGACAGAGGCTACACCTTC CASSHGDRGYTF TRBV6-2/TRBV6-3 few TRBD1 TRBJ1-2
TGTGCCAGCAGCTTGGACAGGGGCCCTCGGGAGCAGTACTTC CASSLDRGPREQYF TRBV27 many TRBD1 TRBJ2-7
TGTGCCAGCAGGACGTACAAGGGGGGAAGCACAGATACGCAGTATTTT CASRTYKGGSTDTQYF TRBV6-2/TRBV6-3 few - TRBJ2-3
TGTGCCAGCAGCTACCAGACAGGGAAGAGCACTGAAGCTTTCTTT CASSYQTGKSTEAFF TRBV5-4 many TRBD1 TRBJ1-1
TGTGCCAGCAGGGGGACTAGCGGGCAAACTTACGAGCAGTACTTC CASRGTSGQTYEQYF TRBV12-3/TRBV12-4 few TRBD2 TRBJ2-7